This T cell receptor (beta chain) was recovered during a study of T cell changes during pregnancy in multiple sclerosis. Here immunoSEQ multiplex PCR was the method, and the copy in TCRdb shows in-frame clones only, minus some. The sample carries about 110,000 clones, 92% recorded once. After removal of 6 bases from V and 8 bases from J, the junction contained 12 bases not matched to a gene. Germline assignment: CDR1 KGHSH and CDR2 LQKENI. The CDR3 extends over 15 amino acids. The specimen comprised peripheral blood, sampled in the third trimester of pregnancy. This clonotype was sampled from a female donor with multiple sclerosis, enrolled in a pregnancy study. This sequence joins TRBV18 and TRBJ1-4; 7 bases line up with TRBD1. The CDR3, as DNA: TGTGCCAGCTCCCGCGACCGGGACAGTTCCGAAAAACTGTTTTTT. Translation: CASSRDRDSSEKLFF.